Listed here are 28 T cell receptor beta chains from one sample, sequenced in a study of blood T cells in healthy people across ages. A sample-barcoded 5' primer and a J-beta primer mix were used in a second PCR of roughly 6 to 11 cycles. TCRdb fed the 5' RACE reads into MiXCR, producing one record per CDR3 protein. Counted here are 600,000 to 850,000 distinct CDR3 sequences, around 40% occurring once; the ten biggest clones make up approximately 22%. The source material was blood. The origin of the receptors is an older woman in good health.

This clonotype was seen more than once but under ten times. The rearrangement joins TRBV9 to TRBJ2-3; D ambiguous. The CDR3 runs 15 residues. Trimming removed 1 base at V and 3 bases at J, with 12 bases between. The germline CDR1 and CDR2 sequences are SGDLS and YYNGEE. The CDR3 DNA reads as TGTGCCAGCAGCGTATTGGATAGACATACAGATACGCAGTATTTT. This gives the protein CASSVLDRHTDTQYF.

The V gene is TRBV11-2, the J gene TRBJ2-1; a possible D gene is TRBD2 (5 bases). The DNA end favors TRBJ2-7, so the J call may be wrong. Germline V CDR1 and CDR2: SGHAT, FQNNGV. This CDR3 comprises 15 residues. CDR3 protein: CASSFRRREYNEQYF. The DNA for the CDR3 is TGTGCCAGCAGCTTTCGTCGACGGGAATACAATGAGCAGTACTTC.

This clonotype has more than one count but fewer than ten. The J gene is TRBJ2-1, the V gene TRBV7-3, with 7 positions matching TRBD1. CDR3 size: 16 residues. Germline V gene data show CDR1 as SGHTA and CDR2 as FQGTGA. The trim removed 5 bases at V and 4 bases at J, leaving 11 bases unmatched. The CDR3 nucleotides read TGTGCCAGCAGCCCCTCCGGGACAGCCACGTACAATGAGCAGTTCTTC. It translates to CASSPSGTATYNEQFF.

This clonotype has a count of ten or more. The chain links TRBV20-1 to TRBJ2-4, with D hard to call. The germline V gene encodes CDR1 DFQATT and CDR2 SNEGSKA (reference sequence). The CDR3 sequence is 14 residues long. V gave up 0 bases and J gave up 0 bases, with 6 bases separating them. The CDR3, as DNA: TGCAGTGCTAGAGATACGATAGCCAAAAACATTCAGTACTTC. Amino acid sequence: CSARDTIAKNIQYF.

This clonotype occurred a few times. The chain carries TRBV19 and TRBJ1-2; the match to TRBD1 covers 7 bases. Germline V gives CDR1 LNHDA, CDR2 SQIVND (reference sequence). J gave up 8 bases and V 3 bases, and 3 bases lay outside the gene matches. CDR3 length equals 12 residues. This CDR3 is CASSIGDSGYTF. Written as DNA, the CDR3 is TGTGCCAGTAGTATCGGGGACAGCGGCTACACCTTC.

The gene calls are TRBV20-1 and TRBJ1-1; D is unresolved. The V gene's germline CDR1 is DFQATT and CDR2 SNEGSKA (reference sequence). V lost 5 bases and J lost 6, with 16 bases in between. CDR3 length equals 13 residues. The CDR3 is CSAQPGKLSEAFF. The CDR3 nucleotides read TGCAGTGCTCAACCGGGAAAATTATCTGAAGCTTTCTTT.

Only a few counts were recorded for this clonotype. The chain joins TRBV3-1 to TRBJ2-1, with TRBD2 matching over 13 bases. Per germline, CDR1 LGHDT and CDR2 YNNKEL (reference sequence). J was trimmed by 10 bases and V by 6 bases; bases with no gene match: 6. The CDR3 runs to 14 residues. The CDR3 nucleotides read TGTGCCAGCAGTTGGACTAGCGGGAGTGGGGAGCAGTTCTTC. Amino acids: CASSWTSGSGEQFF.

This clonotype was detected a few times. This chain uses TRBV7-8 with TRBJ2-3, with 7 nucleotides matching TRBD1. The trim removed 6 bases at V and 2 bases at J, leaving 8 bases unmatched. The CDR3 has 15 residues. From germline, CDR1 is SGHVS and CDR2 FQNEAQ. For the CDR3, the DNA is TGTGCCAGCAGTCACCGGGACAGAGCCACAGATACGCAGTATTTT. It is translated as CASSHRDRATDTQYF.

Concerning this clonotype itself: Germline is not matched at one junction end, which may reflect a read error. The CDR3 region is CASSFGTMNGKLFF. CDR3 bases: TGTGCCAGCAGCTTCGGGACAATGAATGGAAAACTGTTTTTT. The V gene is TRBV5-6, the J gene TRBJ1-4; D perhaps matches TRBD1 (6 bases). The CDR3 loop spans 14 amino acids. The germline V gene encodes CDR1 SGHDT and CDR2 YYEEEE.

The CDR3 sequence is CASSLIQGVTDTQYF. CDR3 nucleotides: TGTGCCAGCAGTTTAATACAGGGGGTCACAGATACGCAGTATTTT. The V and J genes are TRBV28 and TRBJ2-3, with TRBD1 identical over 8 bases. The CDR3 has 15 residues. V lost 2 bases to trimming and J lost 2 bases; unmatched junction nucleotides: 3. CDR1 is MDHEN, CDR2 SYDVKM, per germline.

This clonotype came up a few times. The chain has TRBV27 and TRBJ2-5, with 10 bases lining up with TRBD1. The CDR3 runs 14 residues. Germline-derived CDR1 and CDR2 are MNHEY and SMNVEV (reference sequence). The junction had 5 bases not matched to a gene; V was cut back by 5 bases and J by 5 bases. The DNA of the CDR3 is TGTGCCAGCAGTGCGGGACAGGGGTTGGAGACCCAGTACTTC. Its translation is CASSAGQGLETQYF.

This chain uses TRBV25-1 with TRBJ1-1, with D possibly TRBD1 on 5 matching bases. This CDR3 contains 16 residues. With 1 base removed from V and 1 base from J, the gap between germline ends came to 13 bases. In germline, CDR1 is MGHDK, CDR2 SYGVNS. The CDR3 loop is CASSESLGQGNTEAFF. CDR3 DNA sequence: TGTGCCAGCAGTGAATCTCTGGGGCAAGGGAACACTGAAGCTTTCTTT.

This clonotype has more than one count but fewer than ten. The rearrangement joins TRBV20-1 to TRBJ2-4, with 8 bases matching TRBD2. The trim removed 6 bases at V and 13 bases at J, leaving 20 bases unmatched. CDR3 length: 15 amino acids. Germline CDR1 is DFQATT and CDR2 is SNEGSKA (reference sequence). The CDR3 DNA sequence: TGCAGTGCAAAGAGGGGTAGCGGGGACATGGGAGAGCAGTACTTC. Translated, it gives CSAKRGSGDMGEQYF.

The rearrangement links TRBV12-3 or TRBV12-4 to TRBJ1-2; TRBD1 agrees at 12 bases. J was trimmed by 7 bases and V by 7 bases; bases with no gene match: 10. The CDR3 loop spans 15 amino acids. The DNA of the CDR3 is TGTGCCAGCACCCTCGGGACAGGGGGCGCGGGTGGCTACACCTTC. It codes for CASTLGTGGAGGYTF.

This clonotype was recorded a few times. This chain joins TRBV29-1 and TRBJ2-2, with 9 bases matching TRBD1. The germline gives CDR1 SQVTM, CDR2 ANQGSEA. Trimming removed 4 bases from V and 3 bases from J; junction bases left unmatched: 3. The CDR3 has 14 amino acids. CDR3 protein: CSVGGTGYTGELFF. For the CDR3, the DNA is TGCAGCGTTGGAGGGACAGGGTACACCGGGGAGCTGTTTTTT.

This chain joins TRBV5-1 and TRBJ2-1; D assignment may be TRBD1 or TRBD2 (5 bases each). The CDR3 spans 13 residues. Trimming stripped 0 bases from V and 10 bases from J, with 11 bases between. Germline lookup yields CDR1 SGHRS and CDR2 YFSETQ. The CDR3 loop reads CASSLGGEREQFF. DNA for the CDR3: TGCGCCAGCAGCTTGGGAGGGGAGCGCGAGCAGTTCTTC.

The CDR3 region has the DNA TGTGCCAGCAGCTTAGGGGGGACGCACCATGGCTACACCTTC. This translates into CASSLGGTHHGYTF. The chain joins TRBV7-2 to TRBJ1-2, with D tentatively TRBD1 (5 bases). Germline CDR1 SGHTA, CDR2 FQGNSA. There are 14 residues in the CDR3. V lost 1 base and J 6 bases, leaving 12 bases between the germline ends.

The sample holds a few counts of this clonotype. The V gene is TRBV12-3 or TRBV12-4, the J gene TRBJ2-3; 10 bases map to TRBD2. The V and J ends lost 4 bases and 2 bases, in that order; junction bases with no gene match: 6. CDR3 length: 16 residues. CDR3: CASSSRTSGYTDTQYF. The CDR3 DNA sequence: TGTGCCAGCAGTTCTCGGACTAGCGGCTACACAGATACGCAGTATTTT.

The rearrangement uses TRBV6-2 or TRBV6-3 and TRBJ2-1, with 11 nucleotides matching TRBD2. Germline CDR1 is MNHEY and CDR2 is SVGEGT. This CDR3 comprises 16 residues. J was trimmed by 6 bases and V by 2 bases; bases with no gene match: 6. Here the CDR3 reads CASSYASGRSANEQFF. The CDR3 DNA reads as TGTGCCAGCAGTTACGCTAGCGGGAGGTCAGCCAATGAGCAGTTCTTC.

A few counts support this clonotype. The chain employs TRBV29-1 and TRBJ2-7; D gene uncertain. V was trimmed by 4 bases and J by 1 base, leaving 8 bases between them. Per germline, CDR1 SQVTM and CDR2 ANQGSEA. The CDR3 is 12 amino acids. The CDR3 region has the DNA TGCAGCGTTGGAACACTTTCCTACGAGCAGTACTTC. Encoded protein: CSVGTLSYEQYF.

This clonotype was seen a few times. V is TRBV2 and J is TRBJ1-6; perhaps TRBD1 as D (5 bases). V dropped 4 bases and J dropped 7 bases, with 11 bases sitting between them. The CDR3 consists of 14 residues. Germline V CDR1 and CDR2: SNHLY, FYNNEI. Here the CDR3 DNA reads TGTGCCAGCAGTGTGCAGGGCATGAATTCACCCCTCCACTTT. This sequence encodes CASSVQGMNSPLHF.

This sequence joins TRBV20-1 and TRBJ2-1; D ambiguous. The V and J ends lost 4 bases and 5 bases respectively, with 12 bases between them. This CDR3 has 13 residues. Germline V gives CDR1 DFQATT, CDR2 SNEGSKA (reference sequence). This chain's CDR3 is CSATAVVHNEQFF. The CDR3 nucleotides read TGCAGTGCTACCGCAGTGGTTCACAATGAGCAGTTCTTC.

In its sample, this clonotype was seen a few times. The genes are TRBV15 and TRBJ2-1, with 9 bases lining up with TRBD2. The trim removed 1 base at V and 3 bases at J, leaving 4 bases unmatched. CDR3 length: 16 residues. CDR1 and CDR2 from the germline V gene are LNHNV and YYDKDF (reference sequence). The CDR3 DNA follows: TGTGCCACCAGCAGAGGGGCTAGCGGGGACTACAATGAGCAGTTCTTC. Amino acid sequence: CATSRGASGDYNEQFF.

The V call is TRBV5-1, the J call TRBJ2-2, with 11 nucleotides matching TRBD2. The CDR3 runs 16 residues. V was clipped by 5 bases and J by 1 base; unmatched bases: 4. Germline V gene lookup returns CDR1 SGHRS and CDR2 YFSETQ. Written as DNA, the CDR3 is TGCGCCAGCAGGACTAGCGGGGCGAAGAACACCGGGGAGCTGTTTTTT. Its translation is CASRTSGAKNTGELFF.

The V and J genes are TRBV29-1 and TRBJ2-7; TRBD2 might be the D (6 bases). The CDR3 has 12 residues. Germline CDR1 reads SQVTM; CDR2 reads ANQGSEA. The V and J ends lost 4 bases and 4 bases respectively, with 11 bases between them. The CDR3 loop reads CSVAKAGYEQYF. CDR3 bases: TGCAGCGTTGCTAAAGCGGGTTACGAGCAGTACTTC.

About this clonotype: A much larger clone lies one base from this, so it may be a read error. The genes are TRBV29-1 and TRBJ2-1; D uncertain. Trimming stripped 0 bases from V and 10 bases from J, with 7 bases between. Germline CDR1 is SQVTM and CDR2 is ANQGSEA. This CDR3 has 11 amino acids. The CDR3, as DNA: TGCAGCGTTGAAGAAACCCACGAGCAGTTCTTC. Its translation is CSVEETHEQFF.

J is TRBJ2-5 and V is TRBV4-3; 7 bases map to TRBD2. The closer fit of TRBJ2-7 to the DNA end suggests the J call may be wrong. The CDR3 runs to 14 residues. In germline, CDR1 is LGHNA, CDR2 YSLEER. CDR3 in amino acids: CASSPYSGGYEQYF. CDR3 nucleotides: TGCGCCAGCAGCCCCTATTCGGGAGGCTACGAGCAGTACTTC.

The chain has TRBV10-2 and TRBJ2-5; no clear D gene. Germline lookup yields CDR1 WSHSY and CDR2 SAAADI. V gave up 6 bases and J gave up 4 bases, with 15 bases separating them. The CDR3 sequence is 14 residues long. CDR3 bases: TGCGCCAGCAGCGACGGGCCAGGTACAGAGACCCAGTACTTC. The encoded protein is CASSDGPGTETQYF.